A single sample gave rise to the 21 T cell receptor beta chains below, sequenced in a study of cytomegalovirus exposure and HLA in healthy donors. Profiling relied on immunoSEQ multiplex PCR, and the TCRdb table lists in-frame clones only, not all of them. In the table there are around 140,000 clones, about nine tenths of which are singletons. Sequenced sample: PBMCs. Receptors were obtained from a man between 18 and 29 years old in good health and CMV-seropositive.

This clone has only one observation. The chain joins TRBV7-6 to TRBJ1-4; 8 nucleotides line up with TRBD1. The V gene's germline CDR1 is SGHVS and CDR2 FNYEAQ. Germline trimming cut 5 bases from V and 8 bases from J; bases unmatched to any gene: 13. The CDR3 spans 16 residues. The CDR3 loop is CASSQGAGDLGEKLFF. The CDR3 bases are TGTGCCAGCAGCCAGGGGGCCGGAGACTTAGGAGAAAAACTGTTTTTT. The whole variable domain, remainder taken from reference TRBV7-6 and TRBJ1-4, is GAGVSQSPRYKVTKRGQDVALRCDPISGHVSLYWYRQALGQGPEFLTYFNYEAQQDKSGLPNDRFSAERPEGSISTLTIQRTEQRDSAMYRCASSQGAGDLGEKLFFGSGTQLSVL.

This clone came up once. The chain combines TRBV10-2 with TRBJ2-7; 9 bases are shared with TRBD1. Losses at the gene ends were 6 bases for V and 5 bases for J; bases not matched to a gene: 2. CDR3 length equals 12 residues. In germline, CDR1 is WSHSY, CDR2 SAAADI. In nucleotides, the CDR3 is TGCGCCAGCAGGGGACAGGGCAACGAGCAGTACTTC. As protein: CASRGQGNEQYF.

This chain joins TRBV5-6 and TRBJ1-1; D ambiguous. V was clipped by 0 bases and J by 0 bases, with 18 bases between them. This CDR3 is built from 18 residues. CDR1 is SGHDT and CDR2 is YYEEEE in the germline V gene. DNA of the CDR3: TGTGCCAGCAGCTTGGCCGTCGGAGGAGACCTCATGAACACTGAAGCTTTCTTT. Translating it yields CASSLAVGGDLMNTEAFF.

V and J are TRBV7-3 and TRBJ1-1; 7 bases line up with TRBD1. Per the germline V gene, CDR1 is SGHTA and CDR2 is FQGTGA. The CDR3 loop spans 17 amino acids. V lost 1 base to trimming and J lost 0 bases; unmatched junction nucleotides: 8. The CDR3 loop reads CASSLIGPQGMNTEAFF. The CDR3 DNA reads TGTGCCAGCAGCTTAATAGGTCCACAGGGGATGAACACTGAAGCTTTCTTT.

The gene calls are TRBV15 and TRBJ2-7; a weak D match, TRBD2 (6 bases). Germline V gene lookup returns CDR1 LNHNV and CDR2 YYDKDF (reference sequence). V was trimmed by 0 bases and J by 1 base, leaving 10 bases between them. The CDR3 covers 15 residues. The CDR3 nucleotides are TGTGCCACCAGCAGAGATCTGGGGACTTCCTACGAGCAGTACTTC. This translates into CATSRDLGTSYEQYF.

V is TRBV7-2 and J is TRBJ1-1, with TRBD1 matching over 10 bases. Unmatched junction bases numbered 6, after V lost 5 bases and J lost 6 bases. Germline-derived CDR1 and CDR2 are SGHTA and FQGNSA. The CDR3 has 14 amino acids. This CDR3 reads CASSGPGQGSEAFF. For the CDR3, the DNA is TGTGCCAGCAGCGGACCGGGACAGGGGTCTGAAGCTTTCTTT. Complete variable domain (other parts from reference TRBV7-2 and TRBJ1-1): GAGVSQSPSNKVTEKGKDVELRCDPISGHTALYWYRQSLGQGLEFLIYFQGNSAPDKSGLPSDRFSAERTGGSVSTLTIQRTQQEDSAVYLCASSGPGQGSEAFFGQGTRLTVV.

This clone appeared a single time. The CDR3: CASSYGRNTEAFF. CDR3 coding DNA: TGTGCCAGCAGTTACGGCAGGAACACTGAAGCTTTCTTT. The chain employs TRBV6-6 and TRBJ1-1; unclear D gene. The CDR3 loop spans 13 amino acids. CDR1 is MNHNY and CDR2 is SVGAGI in the germline V gene (reference sequence). V shed 2 bases and J shed 1 base, with 5 bases lying between them.

This clone occurred once. The CDR3 here is CASSLGRQGLEQYF. CDR3 coding DNA: TGCGCCAGCAGCTTGGGTAGACAGGGTCTCGAGCAGTACTTC. The chain couples TRBV5-1 to TRBJ2-7, with 7 bases aligning to TRBD1. This CDR3 is built from 14 residues. Germline trimming cut 0 bases from V and 6 bases from J; bases unmatched to any gene: 6. Per the germline V gene, CDR1 is SGHRS and CDR2 is YFSETQ.

The rearrangement uses TRBV30 and TRBJ2-2, with 7 bases lining up with TRBD2. The trim removed 3 bases at V and 7 bases at J, leaving 23 bases unmatched. The V gene's germline CDR1 is GTSNPN and CDR2 SVGIG (reference sequence). CDR3 length: 19 residues. This chain's CDR3 is CAWSLNWVAGVDSDGELFF. In nucleotides, the CDR3 is TGTGCCTGGAGCCTAAATTGGGTTGCGGGAGTTGATTCGGACGGGGAGCTGTTTTTT.

The chain combines TRBV19 with TRBJ1-5, with TRBD1 matching 9 bases. With 6 bases clipped from V and 5 bases from J, the junction kept 11 bases outside the gene matches. The germline V gene encodes CDR1 LNHDA and CDR2 SQIVND (reference sequence). CDR3 length: 16 residues. CDR3 DNA sequence: TGTGCCAGTAGCGATAGGGGACAGGGAGTCCATCAGCCCCAGCATTTT. It codes for CASSDRGQGVHQPQHF.

This clone occurred a few times. The genes are TRBV20-1 and TRBJ1-6; D uncertain. The germline V gene has CDR1 DFQATT and CDR2 SNEGSKA (reference sequence). The CDR3 extends over 11 amino acids. Trimming removed 3 bases at V and 8 bases at J, with 5 bases between. The chain's CDR3 is CSASPDSPLHF. Written as DNA, the CDR3 is TGCAGTGCTAGTCCGGATTCACCCCTCCACTTT.

The chain has TRBV2 and TRBJ2-3, with 9 bases aligning to TRBD2. The V segment lost 3 bases and the J segment 2 bases; nucleotides outside the gene matches: 12. From germline, CDR1 is SNHLY and CDR2 FYNNEI. The CDR3 runs to 18 residues. The CDR3: CASSDGGGGGVITDTQYF. DNA for the CDR3: TGTGCCAGCAGTGATGGAGGTGGCGGGGGGGTAATCACAGATACGCAGTATTTT.

This chain connects TRBV10-2 to TRBJ1-5; no reliable D call. From germline, CDR1 is WSHSY and CDR2 SAAADI. The CDR3 spans 15 residues. The V end lost 0 bases, the J end lost 2 bases, and 8 bases lay between the germline ends. This CDR3 reads CASSESWGGNQPQHF. The CDR3 DNA sequence: TGCGCCAGCAGTGAGTCGTGGGGAGGCAATCAGCCCCAGCATTTT.

V gene TRBV6-1 combines with J gene TRBJ1-4, with D maybe TRBD1 (5 bases). Germline V CDR1 and CDR2: MNHNS, SASEGT. Trimming took off 2 bases at V and 4 bases at J, with 11 bases between the two ends. The CDR3 has 15 amino acids. CDR3 nucleotide sequence: TGTGCCAGCAGTGAACAGACAGAAGATAATGAAAAACTGTTTTTT. The encoded protein is CASSEQTEDNEKLFF.

CDR3 sequence (DNA): TGTGCCAGTAGTATAACGGGGACAGCCTATGGCTACACCTTC. This gives the protein CASSITGTAYGYTF. The chain employs TRBV19 and TRBJ1-2; 7 bases are shared with TRBD1. The germline gives CDR1 LNHDA, CDR2 SQIVND (reference sequence). With 2 bases clipped from V and 4 bases from J, the junction kept 4 bases outside the gene matches. The CDR3 spans 14 residues. Using reference TRBV19 and TRBJ1-2 for the parts outside the CDR3, the full variable domain is DGGITQSPKYLFRKEGQNVTLSCEQNLNHDAMYWYRQDPGQGLRLIYYSQIVNDFQKGDIAEGYSVSREKKESFPLTVTSAQKNPTAFYLCASSITGTAYGYTFGSGTRLTVV.

The chain recombines TRBV4-1 with TRBJ1-1; D perhaps matches TRBD1 (6 bases). The CDR3 covers 15 residues. Per germline, CDR1 MGHRA and CDR2 YSYEKL. Trimming cost V 0 bases and J 0 bases, with 8 bases left between them. DNA for the CDR3: TGCGCCAGCAGCCAAGATGGGGGCATGAACACTGAAGCTTTCTTT. It yields the protein CASSQDGGMNTEAFF.

V gene TRBV13 combines with J gene TRBJ1-2; possible D gene TRBD1, 6 bases. The CDR3 spans 13 residues. The germline V and J ends were trimmed by 5 bases and 7 bases, with 14 bases remaining between them. From germline, CDR1 is PRHDT and CDR2 FYEKMQ (reference sequence). The CDR3 coding sequence is TGTGCCAGCAGCAGACAGGACAGCCGTGGCTACACCTTC. Translating gives CASSRQDSRGYTF.

The chain links TRBV30 to TRBJ1-1; 10 nucleotides align to TRBD1. The length of the CDR3 is 14 residues. Germline trimming cut 2 bases from V and 7 bases from J; bases unmatched to any gene: 7. In germline, CDR1 is GTSNPN, CDR2 SVGIG (reference sequence). The CDR3 reads CAWSTGQGTNEAFF. CDR3 nucleotides: TGTGCCTGGAGTACGGGACAGGGGACCAATGAAGCTTTCTTT.

In this sample, this clone turned up once. The V gene is TRBV5-4, the J gene TRBJ2-2; TRBD1 aligns across 7 bases. V lost 0 bases, J lost 4 bases, and 9 bases stayed unmatched. The CDR3 length is 17 residues. CDR1 and CDR2 from the germline V gene are SGHNT and YYREEE (reference sequence). CDR3 in amino acids: CASSLAGDSKGTGELFF. CDR3 DNA sequence: TGTGCCAGCAGCTTGGCAGGGGACAGTAAGGGCACCGGGGAGCTGTTTTTT.

V usage is TRBV10-3 and J usage is TRBJ2-7, with D maybe TRBD1 (6 bases). This CDR3 comprises 13 residues. Germline V lookup: CDR1 ENHRY, CDR2 SYGVKD. V lost 8 bases, J lost 3 bases, and 14 bases lay in between. The chain's CDR3 is CAIGTDSLYEQYF. DNA of the CDR3: TGTGCCATCGGTACGGACAGCCTCTACGAGCAGTACTTC.

V usage is TRBV6-6 and J usage is TRBJ1-2, with no clear D. Germline loops: CDR1 MNHNY, CDR2 SVGAGI (reference sequence). This CDR3 spans 15 amino acids. V lost 2 bases and J lost 0, with 10 bases in between. CDR3 DNA sequence: TGTGCCAGCAGTTACGGTTCGGGTACTAACTATGGCTACACCTTC. It specifies CASSYGSGTNYGYTF.